This T cell receptor (beta chain) was documented in a study of blood T cell repertoires in COVID-19. Seattle enrolled patients during active infection and tracked them longitudinally. The V segment lost 4 bases and the J segment 0 bases; nucleotides outside the gene matches: 3. CDR3 length: 15 amino acids. Germline CDR1 is SQVTM and CDR2 is ANQGSEA. Data came from immunoSEQ multiplex PCR; TCRdb stores just in-frame clones and leaves some out. The sample yields 150,000 to 200,000 clones, about 90% seen once. Sequencing was done on a sample of peripheral blood. The sequence was collected from a man younger than 45 with COVID-19, enrolled during active disease. This chain links TRBV29-1 with TRBJ2-3, with TRBD2 matching over 11 bases. As DNA, the CDR3 is TGCAGCGTTGCCCGACTAGCGGGGAGCACAGATACGCAGTATTTT. Translated, it gives CSVARLAGSTDTQYF.